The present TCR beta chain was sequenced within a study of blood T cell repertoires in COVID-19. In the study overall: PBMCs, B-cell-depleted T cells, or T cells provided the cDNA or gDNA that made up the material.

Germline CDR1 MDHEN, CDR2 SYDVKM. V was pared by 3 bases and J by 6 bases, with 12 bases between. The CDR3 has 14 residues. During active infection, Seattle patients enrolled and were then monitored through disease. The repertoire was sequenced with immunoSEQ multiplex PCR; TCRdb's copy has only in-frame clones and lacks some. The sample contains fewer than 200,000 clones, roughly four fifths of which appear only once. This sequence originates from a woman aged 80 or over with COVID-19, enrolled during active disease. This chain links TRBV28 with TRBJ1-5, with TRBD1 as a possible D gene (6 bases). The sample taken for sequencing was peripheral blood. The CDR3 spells CASSFGGARQPQHF. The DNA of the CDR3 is TGTGCCAGCAGTTTTGGGGGGGCCCGTCAGCCCCAGCATTTT.